This entry lists 14 T cell receptor beta chains sequenced from one sample in a study of cytomegalovirus exposure and HLA in healthy donors. Amplification used 60 Vbeta primers and 13 Jbeta primers. Some clones are missing from TCRdb's copy, which holds only in-frame ones; the method was immunoSEQ multiplex PCR. The top ten hold 1.2% of the sample, which has approximately 100,000 clones, approximately 80% seen once. The sequencing sample was made of PBMCs. These TCRs come from a woman aged 18-29 years in good health and CMV-seronegative.

The chain uses TRBV15 and TRBJ1-1; D possibly corresponds to TRBD1 (5 bases). This CDR3 region has 14 residues. Trimming cost V 5 bases and J 2 bases, with 12 bases left between them. Germline V gives CDR1 LNHNV, CDR2 YYDKDF (reference sequence). CDR3 sequence: CATSASTGNTEAFF. The CDR3 DNA sequence: TGTGCCACCAGCGCCAGTACAGGTAACACTGAAGCTTTCTTT.

This clone occurred once. The chain carries TRBV2 and TRBJ2-7; 8 positions match TRBD2. This CDR3 is built from 15 residues. CDR1 is SNHLY, CDR2 FYNNEI, per germline. V gave up 4 bases and J gave up 2 bases; unmatched junction bases: 7. The CDR3 is CASSVRGTRTYEQYF. The DNA of the CDR3 is TGTGCCAGCAGTGTGAGGGGGACTAGGACCTACGAGCAGTACTTC.

The chain links TRBV5-1 to TRBJ1-4, with 8 bases that match TRBD1. V was clipped by 4 bases and J by 5 bases; unmatched bases: 7. This CDR3 has 15 amino acids. Germline assignment: CDR1 SGHRS and CDR2 YFSETQ. CDR3 sequence (DNA): TGCGCCAGCAGCCCCTGGACAGGGTCAAATGAAAAACTGTTTTTT. This translates into CASSPWTGSNEKLFF.

The rearrangement links TRBV11-3 to TRBJ2-3; TRBD1 aligns across 8 bases. CDR1 and CDR2 (germline): SGHNT, YENEEA. The V and J ends lost 4 bases and 4 bases, in that order; junction bases with no gene match: 1. The CDR3 contains 13 residues. The CDR3 sequence is CASSWTGSDTQYF. CDR3 coding DNA: TGTGCCAGCAGCTGGACAGGGTCAGATACGCAGTATTTT.

The chain links TRBV6-4 to TRBJ2-3; no clear D. The V end was cut by 3 bases, the J end by 8 bases, with 12 bases between. Germline CDR1 reads MRHNA; CDR2 reads SNTAGT. This CDR3 is built from 13 residues. The CDR3 here is CASSDGSLSTQYF. Here the CDR3 DNA reads TGTGCCAGCAGTGATGGTAGCTTGAGTACGCAGTATTTT.

The V gene is TRBV7-3, the J gene TRBJ2-2; 15 bases fit TRBD2. Per germline, CDR1 SGHTA and CDR2 FQGTGA. The CDR3 totals 17 residues. V dropped 4 bases and J dropped 4; count of bases not matched to a gene: 4. The chain's CDR3 is CASSSGLAGGSTGELFF. The CDR3 nucleotides are TGTGCCAGCAGCTCGGGACTAGCGGGGGGCAGCACCGGGGAGCTGTTTTTT.

The gene calls are TRBV7-2 and TRBJ1-1; the D is unclear. Germline V CDR1 and CDR2: SGHTA, FQGNSA. This CDR3 is 15 amino acids long. Trimming took 2 bases from V and 5 from J, leaving 15 bases between them. The CDR3 reads CASSLRVVSGTEAFF. Here the CDR3 DNA reads TGTGCCAGCAGCTTACGTGTTGTCTCGGGGACTGAAGCTTTCTTT.

V usage is TRBV28 and J usage is TRBJ2-1; perhaps TRBD1 as D (6 bases). V lost 5 bases and J 4 bases, leaving 12 bases between the germline ends. The CDR3 is 14 amino acids. The germline V gene has CDR1 MDHEN and CDR2 SYDVKM. The CDR3 DNA is TGTGCCAGCAGTATACGACAGGAGTACAATGAGCAGTTCTTC. This translates into CASSIRQEYNEQFF.

The rearrangement joins TRBV6-5 to TRBJ2-7, with 8 bases lining up with TRBD2. With 6 bases clipped from V and 6 bases from J, the junction kept 4 bases outside the gene matches. The CDR3 runs to 12 residues. Germline assignment: CDR1 MNHEY and CDR2 SVGAGI. CDR3 residues: CASSETSGEQYF. The CDR3 region has the DNA TGTGCCAGCAGCGAAACTAGCGGCGAGCAGTACTTC.

This rearrangement joins TRBV19 to TRBJ1-2; no firm D call. The CDR3 totals 16 residues. Trimming left V 3 bases short and J 0 bases short, with 14 bases between. From germline, CDR1 is LNHDA and CDR2 SQIVND (reference sequence). The CDR3, as DNA: TGTGCCAGTAGTATCCAACGGCCGGGAGCTAACTATGGCTACACCTTC. Protein sequence: CASSIQRPGANYGYTF.

This clone was counted only a few times. The chain employs TRBV27 and TRBJ2-4, with 8 bases identical to TRBD1. There are 15 residues in the CDR3. After removal of 6 bases from V and 4 bases from J, the junction contained 8 bases not matched to a gene. The V gene's germline CDR1 is MNHEY and CDR2 SMNVEV (reference sequence). This CDR3 is CASRIRTGRKNIQYF. In DNA, the CDR3 is TGTGCCAGCAGAATACGGACAGGGCGGAAAAACATTCAGTACTTC.

CDR3 in amino acids: CASSFGLTAKGTYEQYF. The CDR3 coding sequence is TGTGCCAGCAGCTTCGGTTTGACAGCGAAAGGGACCTACGAGCAGTACTTC. This rearrangement joins TRBV7-8 to TRBJ2-7, with D possibly TRBD1 on 5 matching bases. CDR1 SGHVS and CDR2 FQNEAQ come from the germline V gene. This CDR3 is built from 17 residues. Trimming pared 3 bases from V and 2 bases from J, leaving 20 bases between.

This chain connects TRBV6-4 to TRBJ2-3; 8 bases map to TRBD2. The germline V gene encodes CDR1 MRHNA and CDR2 SNTAGT. CDR3 length: 15 residues. V was clipped by 2 bases and J by 0 bases; unmatched bases: 1. The DNA for the CDR3 is TGTGCCAGCAGTGACACGGGGGGGAGCACAGATACGCAGTATTTT. Protein sequence: CASSDTGGSTDTQYF.

J is TRBJ1-2 and V is TRBV5-8, with a weak D call TRBD1 (6 bases). With 3 bases removed from V and 7 bases from J, the gap between germline ends came to 13 bases. The CDR3 has 13 amino acids. The germline V gene has CDR1 SGHTS and CDR2 YDEGEE. CDR3 sequence reads: CASSYRVWGGYTF. The CDR3 region has the DNA TGTGCCAGCAGCTACAGGGTTTGGGGTGGCTACACCTTC.